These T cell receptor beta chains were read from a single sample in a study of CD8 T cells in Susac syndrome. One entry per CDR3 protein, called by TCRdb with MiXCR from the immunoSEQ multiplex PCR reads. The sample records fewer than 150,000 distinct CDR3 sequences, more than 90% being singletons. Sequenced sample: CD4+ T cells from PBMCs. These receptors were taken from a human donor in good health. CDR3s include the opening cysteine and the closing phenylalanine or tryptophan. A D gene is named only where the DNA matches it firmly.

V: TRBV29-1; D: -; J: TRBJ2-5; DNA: TGCAGCTCTGAGACAGGCCAGTACCAAGAGACCCAGTACTTC; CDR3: CSSETGQYQETQYF
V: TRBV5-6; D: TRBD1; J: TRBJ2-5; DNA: TGTGCCAGCAGCCTCCGACAGGGTAGTAGGGGGGAGACCCAGTACTTC; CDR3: CASSLRQGSRGETQYF
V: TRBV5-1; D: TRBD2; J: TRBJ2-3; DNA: TGCGCCAGCAGCTTGTGGGGCGGGAGGGCTGCGGACACAGATACGCAGTATTTT; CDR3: CASSLWGGRAADTDTQYF
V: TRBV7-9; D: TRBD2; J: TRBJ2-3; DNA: TGTGCCAGCAGCTTAGCGGGACTAGCGCAATCTAGCACAGATACGCAGTATTTT; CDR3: CASSLAGLAQSSTDTQYF
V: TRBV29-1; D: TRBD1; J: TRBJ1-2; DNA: TGCAGCGTTGGACAGGGGGGATATGGCTACACCTTC; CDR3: CSVGQGGYGYTF
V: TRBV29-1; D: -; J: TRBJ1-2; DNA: TGCAGCGTCCGACGGGCGGAGGGTGGCTACACCTTC; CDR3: CSVRRAEGGYTF
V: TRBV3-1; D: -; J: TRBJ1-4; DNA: TGTGCCAGCAGCCTAAAGGGGGGTACGGGAAAACTGTTTTTT; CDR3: CASSLKGGTGKLFF
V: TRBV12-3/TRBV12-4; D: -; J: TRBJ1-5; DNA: TGTGCCAGCAGTGCAGGGAATAGCAATCAGCCCCAGCATTTT; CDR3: CASSAGNSNQPQHF
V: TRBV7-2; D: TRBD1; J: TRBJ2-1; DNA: TGTGCCAGCGGGGACAGGGCGAAAAAATCCTACAATGAGCAGTTCTTC; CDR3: CASGDRAKKSYNEQFF
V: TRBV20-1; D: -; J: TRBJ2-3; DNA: TGCAGTGCTAGGCCCGGTTCTAGCACAGATACGCAGTATTTT; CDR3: CSARPGSSTDTQYF
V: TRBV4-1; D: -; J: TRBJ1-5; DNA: TGCGCCAGCAGCCAAGATCCCGGAGGGAGCAATCAGCCCCAGCATTTT; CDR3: CASSQDPGGSNQPQHF
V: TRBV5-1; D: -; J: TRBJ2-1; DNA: TGCGCCAGCAGCTTGTTGGCGAAAGGGGATGAGCAGTTCTTC; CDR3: CASSLLAKGDEQFF
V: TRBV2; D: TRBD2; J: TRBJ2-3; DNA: TGTGCCAGCAGTAATTCCGGGACTAGCGGGAGAACCACAGATACGCAGTATTTT; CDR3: CASSNSGTSGRTTDTQYF
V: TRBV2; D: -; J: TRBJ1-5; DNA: TGTGCCAGCAGCAGGGACCTCAATCAGCCCCAGCATTTT; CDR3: CASSRDLNQPQHF
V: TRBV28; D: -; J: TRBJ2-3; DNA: TGTGCCATCAGAAAACATAGCACAGATACGCAGTATTTT; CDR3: CAIRKHSTDTQYF
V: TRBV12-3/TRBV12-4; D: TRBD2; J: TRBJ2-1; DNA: TGTGCCAGCAGCCTGACTAGCGGGAATGGGAATGAGCAGTTCTTC; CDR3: CASSLTSGNGNEQFF
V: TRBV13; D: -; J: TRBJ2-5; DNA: TGTGCCAGCAGCTTAGGCCAGGGAGTGGGTGAGACCCAGTACTTC; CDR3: CASSLGQGVGETQYF
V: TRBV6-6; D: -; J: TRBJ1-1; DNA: TGTGCCAGCAGTTACGAGACGAACACTGAAGCTTTCTTT; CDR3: CASSYETNTEAFF
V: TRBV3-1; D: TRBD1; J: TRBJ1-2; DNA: TGTGCCAGCAGCCAAGATACAGGGGGCTTGGGCTACACCTTC; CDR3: CASSQDTGGLGYTF
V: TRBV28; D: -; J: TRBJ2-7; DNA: TGTGCCAGCAGTTTCTCTTCCTACGAGCAGTACTTC; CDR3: CASSFSSYEQYF
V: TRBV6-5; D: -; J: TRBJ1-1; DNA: TGTGCCAGCAGTTACCTAAGGAGCACTGAAGCTTTCTTT; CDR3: CASSYLRSTEAFF
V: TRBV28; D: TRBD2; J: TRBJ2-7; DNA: TGTGCCAGCAGTCCCGTCTCGGCGGGAGTCCGTTACGAGCAGTACTTC; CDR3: CASSPVSAGVRYEQYF
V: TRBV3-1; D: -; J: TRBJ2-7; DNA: TGTGCCAGCAGCCGAGGGCCAGGCTACGAGCAGTACTTC; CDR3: CASSRGPGYEQYF
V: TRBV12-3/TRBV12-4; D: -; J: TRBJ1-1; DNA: TGTGCCAGCAGTCTTCAGACCCCCACTGAAGCTTTCTTT; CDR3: CASSLQTPTEAFF
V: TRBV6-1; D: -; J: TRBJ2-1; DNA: TGTGCCAGCAGTGGTAGCGGACACAATGAGCAGTTCTTC; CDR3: CASSGSGHNEQFF
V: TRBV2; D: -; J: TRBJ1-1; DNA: TGTGCCAGCAGTTTACAGCTGGGCATGAACACTGAAGCTTTCTTT; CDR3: CASSLQLGMNTEAFF
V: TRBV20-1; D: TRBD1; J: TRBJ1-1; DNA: TGCAGGGCTATGGACAGGGCACATCTGGGCACTGAAGCTTTCTTT; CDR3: CRAMDRAHLGTEAFF
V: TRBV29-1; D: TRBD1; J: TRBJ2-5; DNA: TGCAGCGTCGCCCGGGACAGGGAGACCCAGTACTTC; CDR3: CSVARDRETQYF